The 9 T cell receptor beta chains reported below all come from one sample, sequenced in a study of vaccination and CD4 T cells after COVID-19. No antigen has been identified for these receptors. Indicated treatment: approximately nine-day PBMC culture with coronavirus spike peptide pools or control peptides (ViraFEST assay). Pre-COVID-19 pandemic sampling (2011-2018) yielded the unexposed donor's CD4+ T cells. Sequenced with the Oncomine TCR Beta short-read assay was DNA taken from cultured CD4+ T cells. Cultures of CD4+ T cells served as the source for extracting genomic DNA. Each CDR3 protein gets one entry after TCRdb re-called the PCR reads with MiXCR. The sample lists approximately 9,500 distinct CDR3 sequences, about 32% occurring once. The material sequenced was CD4+ T cells from blood, cultured in vitro. The origin of the receptors is a human donor in good health.

The chain recombines TRBV5-6 with TRBJ1-2; unclear D gene. The CDR3 loop spans 17 amino acids. CDR1 is SGHDT and CDR2 is YYEEEE in the germline V gene. The ends were cut back, 0 bases at V and 0 bases at J, with 15 bases in the middle. CDR3 sequence (DNA): TGTGCCAGCAGCTTGGGGCAGGTGCCGCTGGCTAACTATGGCTACACCTTC. Translating gives CASSLGQVPLANYGYTF.

This chain joins TRBV4-3 and TRBJ1-5, with TRBD1 matching over 9 bases. With 0 bases clipped from V and 8 bases from J, the junction kept 5 bases outside the gene matches. The CDR3 has 15 amino acids. In germline, CDR1 is LGHNA, CDR2 YSLEER. CDR3 nucleotide sequence: TGCGCCAGCAGCCAAGAAGGGACAGGGAATGAGCCCCAGCATTTT. Protein product: CASSQEGTGNEPQHF.

This clonotype was detected a few times. V is TRBV24-1 and J is TRBJ1-1; D call uncertain. In germline, CDR1 is KGHDR, CDR2 SFDVKD. The CDR3 runs to 14 residues. V lost 2 bases, J lost 7 bases, and 13 bases lay in between. The CDR3 region has the DNA TGTGCCACCAGTGATTCGAACTCAGGTGGTGAAGCTTTCTTT. Residues: CATSDSNSGGEAFF.

With respect to this clonotype: An end of the junction differs from the germline gene, which may be a read error. The CDR3, as DNA: TGTGCCACCAGCTTGGGGCGAGCGGGAGATGCGCAGTATTTT. It yields the protein CATSLGRAGDAQYF. The V and J genes are TRBV15 and TRBJ2-3; 8 nucleotides line up with TRBD2. CDR3 length: 14 residues. Germline V gene sequence: CDR1 LNHNV, CDR2 YYDKDF (reference sequence).

This clonotype was seen only a few times. This chain uses TRBV20-1 with TRBJ1-6, with 9 bases lining up with TRBD1. Germline loops: CDR1 DFQATT, CDR2 SNEGSKA (reference sequence). The CDR3 covers 15 residues. Trimming took 6 bases from V and 6 from J; bases not matched to a gene: 9. The CDR3 loop is CSADRDRAGNSPLHF. Here the CDR3 DNA reads TGCAGTGCAGACCGGGACAGGGCGGGTAATTCACCCCTCCACTTT.

The V gene is TRBV20-1, the J gene TRBJ2-1, with D perhaps TRBD2 (7 bases). Germline V gives CDR1 DFQATT, CDR2 SNEGSKA (reference sequence). V shed 3 bases and J shed 7 bases, with 16 bases lying between them. The CDR3 totals 14 residues. The CDR3 loop reads CSASMAEGGNEQFF. For the CDR3, the DNA is TGCAGTGCTAGTATGGCGGAGGGGGGGAATGAGCAGTTCTTC.

In this sample, this clonotype turned up a few times. The chain joins TRBV20-1 to TRBJ2-7, with TRBD2 matching 9 bases. CDR1 and CDR2 (germline): DFQATT, SNEGSKA (reference sequence). Losses at the gene ends were 1 base for V and 4 bases for J; bases not matched to a gene: 11. The CDR3 has 16 residues. CDR3: CSARGGGRAIDYEQYF. As DNA, the CDR3 is TGCAGTGCTAGAGGAGGCGGGAGGGCCATTGATTACGAGCAGTACTTC.

V and J are TRBV7-8 and TRBJ2-3; 11 nucleotides match TRBD2. Germline values: CDR1 SGHVS, CDR2 FQNEAQ. V dropped 5 bases and J dropped 0; count of bases not matched to a gene: 13. The CDR3 is 19 residues long. CDR3 coding DNA: TGTGCCAGCAGCCTACCGCGGTCTAGCGGGAGGTCGAGCACAGATACGCAGTATTTT. It yields the protein CASSLPRSSGRSSTDTQYF. Based on the CDR3 plus reference TRBV7-8 and TRBJ2-3, the full variable domain is GAGVSQSPRYKVAKRGQDVALRCDPISGHVSLFWYQQALGQGPEFLTYFQNEAQLDKSGLPSDRFFAERPEGSVSTLKIQRTQQEDSAVYLCASSLPRSSGRSSTDTQYFGPGTRLTVL.

The V call is TRBV6-1, the J call TRBJ2-1; possible D gene TRBD1, 5 bases. The CDR3 runs 11 residues. Trimming took off 5 bases at V and 7 bases at J, with 6 bases between the two ends. Germline V gives CDR1 MNHNS, CDR2 SASEGT. CDR3 nucleotides: TGTGCCAGCAGTAAGGGGAATGAGCAGTTCTTC. Protein product: CASSKGNEQFF.